The source of this T cell receptor (beta chain) is a study of cytomegalovirus exposure and HLA in healthy donors. About the study: The 95 to 150 validation repertoires used the same platform as the roughly 670 first-cohort repertoires, a later analysis reported.

The data were produced by immunoSEQ multiplex PCR, yet TCRdb's version contains in-frame clones alone and is incomplete. The sample consists of about 160,000 clones, around 88% of them appearing once. The CDR3 contains 11 residues. Germline V lookup: CDR1 DFQATT, CDR2 SNEGSKA (reference sequence). V lost 6 bases and J lost 7; bases outside the gene matches: 3. The sequencing input was PBMCs. The TCR originated in a woman under 30 in good health and CMV-seronegative. The chain joins TRBV20-1 to TRBJ2-1, with 7 bases matching TRBD1. CDR3 amino acids: CSADRENEQFF. CDR3 DNA: TGCAGTGCAGACAGGGAAAATGAGCAGTTCTTC.